Following are 17 T cell receptor beta chains from one sample sequenced in a study of T-cell reconstitution after alpha-beta-depleted transplantation in children. Unique molecular identifiers were used to barcode this TCRbeta library. One entry per CDR3 protein, called by TCRdb with MiXCR from the PCR reads. This repertoire shows 200,000 to 250,000 distinct CDR3 sequences, about 12% found once; its top ten account for 2% to 3%. The sequenced sample was PBMCs from the stem cell graft donor, obtained from the stem cell graft. The receptors were sampled from a human donor who donated a stem cell graft to a child with acute lymphoblastic leukemia.

This chain joins TRBV23-1 and TRBJ2-3, with 9 bases matching TRBD2. TRBV23-1 belongs to the ORF category, with a function that is uncertain. This CDR3 contains 15 residues. J gave up 9 bases and V 3 bases, and 10 bases lay outside the gene matches. The CDR3 reads CASSQASGAQPTQYF. The CDR3 region has the DNA TGCGCCAGCAGTCAGGCTAGCGGGGCCCAACCCACGCAGTATTTT.

This clonotype has a count of ten or more. The V gene is TRBV5-5, the J gene TRBJ2-1; D gene ambiguous. The CDR3 length is 15 residues. The germline V gene has CDR1 SGHKS and CDR2 YYEKEE (reference sequence). Trimming removed 6 bases from V and 1 base from J, with 14 bases in between. The CDR3 region has the DNA TGTGCCAGCATCCTTTATAGCCAGTCCTACAATGAGCAGTTCTTC. Its protein product is CASILYSQSYNEQFF.

This clonotype was counted many times. The rearrangement links TRBV4-2 to TRBJ2-5; D assignment may be TRBD1 or TRBD2 (5 bases each). V lost 4 bases and J 3 bases, leaving 15 bases between the germline ends. The CDR3 is 15 amino acids. Germline V gene sequence: CDR1 LGHNA, CDR2 YNFKEQ. DNA for the CDR3: TGTGCCAGCAGCCTTTCAGGGAGTTTGGAAGAGACCCAGTACTTC. Amino acid sequence: CASSLSGSLEETQYF.

This clonotype has ten or more counts. The gene calls are TRBV28 and TRBJ2-7; D is perhaps TRBD2 (6 bases). CDR1 is MDHEN and CDR2 is SYDVKM in the germline V gene. This CDR3 is 12 amino acids long. Trimming removed 6 bases at V and 3 bases at J, with 9 bases between. CDR3 in amino acids: CASRADYYEQYF. In DNA form, the CDR3 reads TGTGCCAGCAGAGCGGACTACTACGAGCAGTACTTC.

This clonotype has ten or more counts. This chain uses TRBV27 with TRBJ2-7; TRBD1 matches at 9 bases. Germline V gene sequence: CDR1 MNHEY, CDR2 SMNVEV (reference sequence). With V trimmed by 8 bases and J by 0 bases, 2 bases remained unmatched. The length of the CDR3 is 13 residues. CDR3 in DNA: TGTGCCAGCCGGACAGGGGACTCCTACGAGCAGTACTTC. Residues: CASRTGDSYEQYF.

This clonotype appeared many times. The chain joins TRBV29-1 to TRBJ2-7; 11 bases are shared with TRBD1. CDR1 and CDR2 from the germline V gene are SQVTM and ANQGSEA. The CDR3 has 15 residues. With 6 bases clipped from V and 6 bases from J, the junction kept 13 bases outside the gene matches. The CDR3 region is CSVVGPGTGGFEQYF. CDR3 nucleotide sequence: TGCAGCGTCGTGGGTCCCGGGACAGGGGGTTTCGAGCAGTACTTC.

The sample holds many counts of this clonotype. This sequence joins TRBV20-1 and TRBJ2-7; D is perhaps TRBD2 (5 bases). Germline lookup yields CDR1 DFQATT and CDR2 SNEGSKA (reference sequence). Trimming took 3 bases from V and 4 from J, leaving 16 bases between them. The length of the CDR3 is 14 residues. The CDR3 here is CSARSRGTVYEQYF. Written as DNA, the CDR3 is TGCAGTGCTAGGAGTCGGGGAACTGTATACGAGCAGTACTTC.

This clonotype came up many times. The chain carries TRBV28 and TRBJ2-2, with TRBD1 as a possible D gene (6 bases). This CDR3 comprises 15 residues. Germline CDR1 reads MDHEN; CDR2 reads SYDVKM. The V end was cut by 7 bases, the J end by 2 bases, with 14 bases between. The CDR3 DNA is TGTGCCAGCACCGTAGGGGGACACAACACCGGGGAGCTGTTTTTT. This encodes CASTVGGHNTGELFF.

The table lists this clonotype with many counts. V is TRBV7-2 and J is TRBJ2-6; D gene ambiguous. CDR1 is SGHTA and CDR2 is FQGNSA in the germline V gene. The CDR3 is 16 amino acids. Trimming removed 0 bases at V and 0 bases at J, with 6 bases between. The CDR3 reads CASSLALNSGANVLTF. For the CDR3, the DNA is TGTGCCAGCAGCTTAGCGCTAAACTCTGGGGCCAACGTCCTGACTTTC.

Ten or more counts support this clonotype. This chain uses TRBV20-1 with TRBJ1-5, with D maybe TRBD1 (6 bases). This CDR3 is 17 amino acids long. Germline V gene sequence: CDR1 DFQATT, CDR2 SNEGSKA (reference sequence). V was pared by 5 bases and J by 0 bases, with 20 bases between. CDR3 nucleotides: TGCAGTGCTCACACCCGAACAGGGTACCATAGCAATCAGCCCCAGCATTTT. It codes for CSAHTRTGYHSNQPQHF.

This clonotype has a count of ten or more. This sequence joins TRBV6-5 and TRBJ2-7; TRBD1 or TRBD2 may be the D gene (5 bases each). The germline V and J ends were trimmed by 10 bases and 5 bases, with 12 bases remaining between them. Germline V gene sequence: CDR1 MNHEY, CDR2 SVGAGI. The CDR3 loop spans 11 amino acids. The CDR3 DNA sequence: TGTGCCACCTTCAGGGACGACGAGCAGTACTTC. Its protein is CATFRDDEQYF.

This clonotype was seen ten or more times. This chain links TRBV3-1 with TRBJ2-7; 8 nucleotides align to TRBD1. The CDR3 contains 15 residues. V shed 2 bases, J shed 5 bases, and the junction held 8 bases outside the gene matches. The germline V gene has CDR1 LGHDT and CDR2 YNNKEL (reference sequence). CDR3 in DNA: TGTGCCAGCAGCCAACTGAGGACAGGGATAGACGAGCAGTACTTC. Amino acids: CASSQLRTGIDEQYF.

The table lists this clonotype with many counts. The CDR3 nucleotides are TGTGCCAGTAGTCCGACCCAGGGGGCGAATGAAAAACTGTTTTTT. Its translation is CASSPTQGANEKLFF. The chain employs TRBV19 and TRBJ1-4; 8 nucleotides line up with TRBD1. This CDR3 contains 15 residues. The J segment lost 5 bases and the V segment lost 5 bases, leaving 7 bases of the junction unmatched. Germline V gives CDR1 LNHDA, CDR2 SQIVND (reference sequence).

At least ten counts were recorded for this clonotype. The rearrangement uses TRBV4-3 and TRBJ1-2, with 10 positions matching TRBD1. V dropped 0 bases and J dropped 4; count of bases not matched to a gene: 5. The germline gives CDR1 LGHNA, CDR2 YSLEER. This CDR3 is built from 16 residues. CDR3 coding DNA: TGCGCCAGCAGCCAAGAAACGGGACAGGGGTTCTATGGCTACACCTTC. Translation: CASSQETGQGFYGYTF.

In this sample, this clonotype turned up many times. This chain links TRBV12-3 or TRBV12-4 with TRBJ1-2, with 8 bases identical to TRBD1. V lost 4 bases to trimming and J lost 7 bases; unmatched junction nucleotides: 5. This CDR3 has 13 residues. The CDR3 bases are TGTGCCAGCAGTTCAACAGGGGGAAGTGGCTACACCTTC. Amino acid sequence: CASSSTGGSGYTF.

At least ten counts were recorded for this clonotype. This chain links TRBV15 with TRBJ2-7; TRBD1 agrees at 9 bases. With 0 bases clipped from V and 4 bases from J, the junction kept 4 bases outside the gene matches. The CDR3 consists of 15 residues. Germline V gene data show CDR1 as LNHNV and CDR2 as YYDKDF (reference sequence). The DNA for the CDR3 is TGTGCCACCAGCAGAGAGGGGACAGGGACTTACGAGCAGTACTTC. It translates to CATSREGTGTYEQYF.

This clonotype was observed many times. This rearrangement joins TRBV9 to TRBJ2-3, with unresolved D. With 5 bases removed from V and 9 bases from J, the gap between germline ends came to 22 bases. The CDR3 sequence is 15 residues long. Per germline, CDR1 SGDLS and CDR2 YYNGEE. The chain's CDR3 is CASSRSPLPSETQYF. The CDR3 nucleotides are TGTGCCAGCAGTCGTAGCCCGTTGCCATCCGAGACGCAGTATTTT.